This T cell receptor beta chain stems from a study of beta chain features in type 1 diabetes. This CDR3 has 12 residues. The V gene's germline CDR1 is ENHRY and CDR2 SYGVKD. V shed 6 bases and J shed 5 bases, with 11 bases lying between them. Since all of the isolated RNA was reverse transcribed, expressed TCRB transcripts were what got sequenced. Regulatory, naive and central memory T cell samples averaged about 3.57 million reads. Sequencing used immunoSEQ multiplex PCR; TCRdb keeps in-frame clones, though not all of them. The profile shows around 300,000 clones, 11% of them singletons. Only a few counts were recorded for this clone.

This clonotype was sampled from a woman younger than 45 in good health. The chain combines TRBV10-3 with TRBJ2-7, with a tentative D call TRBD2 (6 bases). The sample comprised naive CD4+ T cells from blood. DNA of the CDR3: TGTGCCATCAGGGCGGGGTACCACGAGCAGTACTTC. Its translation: CAIRAGYHEQYF.